These 9 T cell receptor beta chains were sequenced from one sample in a study of early T cells in non-severe SARS-CoV-2 infection. TCRdb reprocessed the 5' RACE reads via MiXCR and lists one record per CDR3 protein. The data hold fewer than 40,000 distinct CDR3 sequences, with roughly 5.9% observed a single time. Material for sequencing was whole blood. These receptors were obtained from an adult who was a healthcare worker with PCR-confirmed SARS-CoV-2 infection or an uninfected control (not recorded which).

The chain combines TRBV6-2 or TRBV6-3 with TRBJ2-7; D not resolved. Germline loops: CDR1 MNHEY, CDR2 SVGEGT. This CDR3 region has 15 residues. V was trimmed by 5 bases and J by 3 bases, leaving 17 bases between them. Here the CDR3 DNA reads TGTGCCAGCAGTCCCAAGGTGGGGATTTTCTACGAGCAGTACGTC. It is translated as CASSPKVGIFYEQYV.

The chain is built from TRBV5-1 and TRBJ2-4; D ambiguous. In germline, CDR1 is SGHRS, CDR2 YFSETQ. V lost 0 bases, J lost 2 bases, and 3 bases lay in between. CDR3 length: 13 amino acids. The CDR3, as DNA: TGCGCCAGCAGCTTGGAACCCAAAAACATTCAGTACTTC. Amino acids: CASSLEPKNIQYF.

This clonotype occurred many times. The chain carries TRBV7-9 and TRBJ2-1, with 8 bases aligning to TRBD2. The CDR3 is made up of 17 amino acids. V lost 2 bases and J lost 0; bases outside the gene matches: 6. Per germline, CDR1 SEHNR and CDR2 FQNEAQ (reference sequence). CDR3 in DNA: TGTGCCAGCAGCTTATATCCGGGAGGGAGCTCCTACAATGAGCAGTTCTTC. This codes for CASSLYPGGSSYNEQFF.

This clonotype was detected only a few times. V is TRBV29-1 and J is TRBJ2-3; 12 bases are a match to TRBD2. V lost 6 bases, J lost 2 bases, and 3 bases stayed unmatched. Looked up from germline, CDR1 is SQVTM and CDR2 is ANQGSEA. This CDR3 comprises 14 residues. CDR3 protein: CSVPSGRATDTQYF. The CDR3 DNA sequence: TGCAGCGTGCCTAGCGGGAGGGCCACAGATACGCAGTATTTT.

Many counts were recorded for this clonotype. The chain carries TRBV29-1 and TRBJ2-7; 12 bases are a match to TRBD1. The CDR3 sequence is 13 residues long. The V gene end was trimmed by 7 bases and the J gene end by 5 bases; junction bases not matched to a gene: 6. The germline gives CDR1 SQVTM, CDR2 ANQGSEA. The CDR3 region has the DNA TGCAGCGAGGGACAGGGGGCGTCCCACGAGCAGTACGTC. Translation: CSEGQGASHEQYV.

Ten or more counts support this clonotype. V is TRBV21-1 and J is TRBJ2-7. TRBV21-1 is classified as a pseudogene. The CDR3 is 9 amino acids. For the CDR3, the DNA is TGTGCCAGCAGCTCGCTTTTTAAATTC. The encoded protein is CASSSLFKF.

This clonotype has ten or more counts. The rearrangement uses TRBV15 and TRBJ2-1; 14 bases fit TRBD2. The V gene end was trimmed by 8 bases and the J gene end by 12 bases; junction bases not matched to a gene: 15. The CDR3 loop spans 16 amino acids. The germline V gene encodes CDR1 LNHNV and CDR2 YYDKDF (reference sequence). The CDR3 reads CATSHGGLAGDWRQFF. DNA for the CDR3: TGTGCCACCTCCCATGGGGGACTAGCGGGAGATTGGAGGCAGTTCTTC.

This clonotype occurred many times. The J gene is TRBJ1-2, the V gene TRBV11-3; D is ambiguous. Germline loops: CDR1 SGHNT, CDR2 YENEEA. The CDR3 covers 12 residues. V was shortened by 1 base and J by 6 bases, with 6 bases between the two germline ends. CDR3: CASSLGGDGYTF. Here the CDR3 DNA reads TGTGCCAGCAGCTTAGGAGGAGATGGCTACACCTTC. Complete variable domain (other parts from reference TRBV11-3 and TRBJ1-2): EAGVVQSPRYKIIEKKQPVAFWCNPISGHNTLYWYLQNLGQGPELLIRYENEEAVDDSQLPKDRFSAERLKGVDSTLKIQPAELGDSAVYLCASSLGGDGYTFGSGTRLTVV.

This clonotype has just a few counts. The chain carries TRBV7-9 and TRBJ1-6; perhaps TRBD1 as D (5 bases). Trimming cost V 0 bases and J 3 bases, with 6 bases left between them. Per germline, CDR1 SEHNR and CDR2 FQNEAQ (reference sequence). The CDR3 runs 15 residues. The CDR3 sequence is CASSLADSYNSPLHF. The CDR3 DNA reads TGTGCCAGCAGCTTAGCCGACAGCTATAATTCACCCCTCCACTTT.